The 30 T cell receptor beta chains below come from one sample, sequenced in a study of blood T cell repertoires in COVID-19. Clones were read by immunoSEQ multiplex PCR, and TCRdb kept only the in-frame ones, dropping some. The repertoire consists of around 480,000 clones, with 88% occurring once and the leading ten covering over 9.5%. The sequencing input was peripheral blood. The receptors here all came from a woman between 45 and 65 years old with COVID-19, enrolled during active disease.

V usage is TRBV3-1 (or the pseudogene TRBV3-2) and J usage is TRBJ1-3; 7 bases fit TRBD1. CDR3 length equals 17 residues. V lost 3 bases, J lost 2 bases, and 10 bases stayed unmatched. Germline V gene data show CDR1 as LGHDT and CDR2 as YNNKEL (reference sequence). The chain's CDR3 is CASSHLYRTGAGNTIYF. In nucleotides, the CDR3 is TGTGCCAGCAGCCATCTTTACCGGACAGGCGCTGGAAACACCATATATTTT.

As regards this clone: It is unclear where the CDR3 begins or ends on the DNA, so no DNA is shown, and the CDR3 is as TCRdb lists it. The rearrangement joins TRBV12-1 to TRBJ2-3; the DNA was not compared with TRBD2, the D call given in the table. TRBV12-1 is given as a pseudogene. The CDR3 contains 16 residues when both ends are counted. CDR3: CASSFALGARERTQYF.

The chain joins TRBV5-1 to TRBJ1-1; possibly TRBD1 for D (6 bases). Germline-derived CDR1 and CDR2 are SGHRS and YFSETQ. V lost 0 bases and J lost 4, with 13 bases in between. CDR3 length: 15 residues. CDR3 residues: CASSLEGTTGTEAFF. Written as DNA, the CDR3 is TGCGCCAGCAGCTTGGAGGGGACAACAGGCACTGAAGCTTTCTTT.

V gene TRBV28 combines with J gene TRBJ1-2; perhaps TRBD1 as D (5 bases). CDR3 length: 13 amino acids. V was clipped by 4 bases and J by 4 bases, with 10 bases between them. Germline V gene data show CDR1 as MDHEN and CDR2 as SYDVKM. The CDR3 spells CASSYRIVYGYTF. CDR3 DNA sequence: TGTGCCAGCAGTTACAGGATCGTCTATGGCTACACCTTC.

The V and J genes are TRBV9 and TRBJ2-2, with 7 bases aligning to TRBD1. CDR1 and CDR2 (germline): SGDLS, YYNGEE. The CDR3 extends over 15 amino acids. V was clipped by 4 bases and J by 6 bases; unmatched bases: 9. CDR3 DNA: TGTGCCAGCAGCCCAGACAGGGTAGAGGCCGGGGAGCTGTTTTTT. It is translated as CASSPDRVEAGELFF. Full variable domain (remainder filled in from reference TRBV9 and TRBJ2-2): DSGVTQTPKHLITATGQRVTLRCSPRSGDLSVYWYQQSLDQGLQFLIQYYNGEERAKGNILERFSAQQFPDLHSELNLSSLELGDSALYFCASSPDRVEAGELFFGEGSRLTVL.

The V gene is TRBV5-5, the J gene TRBJ1-1; D may be TRBD1 (5 bases). This CDR3 spans 15 amino acids. In germline, CDR1 is SGHKS, CDR2 YYEKEE (reference sequence). V lost 0 bases and J 0 bases, leaving 9 bases between the germline ends. The CDR3 reads CASSLGGAVNTEAFF. DNA of the CDR3: TGTGCCAGCAGCTTGGGGGGCGCCGTGAACACTGAAGCTTTCTTT.

This chain connects TRBV5-1 to TRBJ2-5; D possibly corresponds to TRBD2 (6 bases). V shed 4 bases and J shed 5 bases, with 21 bases lying between them. Germline CDR1 reads SGHRS; CDR2 reads YFSETQ. The CDR3 has 16 amino acids. The CDR3 reads CASSPDIGGLGETQYF. CDR3 nucleotides: TGCGCCAGCAGCCCCGACATCGGGGGATTGGGGGAGACCCAGTACTTC.

The chain recombines TRBV11-2 with TRBJ2-1; D is possibly TRBD2 (6 bases). This CDR3 contains 12 residues. The V end was cut by 3 bases, the J end by 7 bases, with 7 bases between. From germline, CDR1 is SGHAT and CDR2 FQNNGV. The CDR3 is CASSLSGNEQFF. In DNA, the CDR3 is TGTGCCAGCAGCTTGAGCGGGAATGAGCAGTTCTTC.

The chain is built from TRBV30 and TRBJ2-7; D unclear. Trimming removed 2 bases from V and 3 bases from J, with 5 bases in between. The CDR3 sequence is 11 residues long. The germline gives CDR1 GTSNPN, CDR2 SVGIG (reference sequence). CDR3: CAWSSIYEQYF. The CDR3 nucleotides read TGTGCCTGGAGTTCAATCTACGAGCAGTACTTC.

The rearrangement uses TRBV11-2 and TRBJ1-2; unclear D gene. The CDR3 runs to 14 residues. V lost 7 bases and J 4 bases, leaving 16 bases between the germline ends. CDR1 and CDR2 (germline): SGHAT, FQNNGV. CDR3 nucleotides: TGTGCCAGCACCTCCGGCAGGACTCTCTATGGCTACACCTTC. Residues: CASTSGRTLYGYTF.

V gene TRBV19 combines with J gene TRBJ1-2; TRBD1 matches at 10 bases. The CDR3 sequence is 16 residues long. Germline CDR1 LNHDA, CDR2 SQIVND (reference sequence). Trimming removed 7 bases from V and 7 bases from J; junction bases left unmatched: 15. CDR3 in amino acids: CASKGTGQGVVGGYTF. The CDR3 DNA is TGTGCCAGTAAAGGAACCGGACAGGGGGTGGTTGGTGGCTACACCTTC.

The V gene is TRBV27, the J gene TRBJ1-2, with no clear D. Trimming pared 6 bases from V and 3 bases from J, leaving 11 bases between. CDR1 and CDR2 (germline): MNHEY, SMNVEV (reference sequence). The CDR3 length is 13 residues. In DNA, the CDR3 is TGTGCCAGCAGCCCCGGACTGGACTATGGCTACACCTTC. It codes for CASSPGLDYGYTF.

The chain joins TRBV5-4 to TRBJ1-1; D gene ambiguous. Germline V gives CDR1 SGHNT, CDR2 YYREEE (reference sequence). Trimming shortened V by 9 bases and J by 1 base, and 22 bases separated the two germline ends. The CDR3 loop spans 16 amino acids. CDR3 nucleotides: TGTGCCACCCCTCCGGGCCCTGGAGAGGGGAACACTGAAGCTTTCTTT. Amino acids: CATPPGPGEGNTEAFF. Drawing the rest from reference TRBV5-4 and TRBJ1-1, the complete variable domain is ETGVTQSPTHLIKTRGQQVTLRCSSQSGHNTVSWYQQALGQGPQFIFQYYREEENGRGNFPPRFSGLQFPNYSSELNVNALELDDSALYLCATPPGPGEGNTEAFFGQGTRLTVV.

This clone was counted only a few times. The chain has TRBV5-6 and TRBJ1-2, with D hard to call. Trimming shortened V by 9 bases and J by 5 bases, and 20 bases separated the two germline ends. The CDR3 spans 14 residues. Germline V gives CDR1 SGHDT, CDR2 YYEEEE. The CDR3 loop is CATQRGRGRYGYTF. The CDR3 DNA reads TGTGCCACTCAACGCGGGCGAGGACGGTATGGCTACACCTTC.

The V and J genes are TRBV6-5 and TRBJ2-3, with TRBD2 matching over 7 bases. With V trimmed by 5 bases and J by 6 bases, 11 bases remained unmatched. Germline V lookup: CDR1 MNHEY, CDR2 SVGAGI. The CDR3 runs to 15 residues. CDR3 coding DNA: TGTGCCAGCAGTCCCCTACGCCAGGGAGGGGATACGCAGTATTTT. The encoded protein is CASSPLRQGGDTQYF.

This clone appeared a few times. This sequence joins TRBV6-5 and TRBJ1-2, with 7 bases lining up with TRBD1. The CDR3 is made up of 16 amino acids. The germline V gene encodes CDR1 MNHEY and CDR2 SVGAGI. V lost 0 bases and J lost 6; bases outside the gene matches: 10. The DNA of the CDR3 is TGTGCCAGCAGTTACTCTGATGAAAGGGGGCGAGATGGCTACACCTTC. Translated: CASSYSDERGRDGYTF.

J is TRBJ2-7 and V is TRBV5-1; D gene ambiguous. The CDR3 covers 12 residues. Trimming stripped 0 bases from V and 6 bases from J, with 7 bases between. Germline CDR1 SGHRS, CDR2 YFSETQ. CDR3 in amino acids: CASSLAGGEQYF. CDR3 bases: TGCGCCAGCAGCTTGGCGGGTGGCGAGCAGTACTTC.

The chain has TRBV5-6 and TRBJ1-1; D is possibly TRBD1 (6 bases). Trimming removed 5 bases from V and 4 bases from J, with 15 bases in between. Germline CDR1 SGHDT, CDR2 YYEEEE. CDR3 length equals 14 residues. CDR3 nucleotide sequence: TGTGCCAGCAGAGAAACAGGGTTAGGCACTGAAGCTTTCTTT. This gives the protein CASRETGLGTEAFF.

V is TRBV10-3 and J is TRBJ1-6; D not certain. CDR3 size: 14 residues. CDR1 is ENHRY, CDR2 SYGVKD, per germline. The ends were cut back, 2 bases at V and 7 bases at J, with 9 bases in the middle. The CDR3 protein is CAISEPQQNSPLHF. The CDR3 DNA is TGTGCCATCAGTGAGCCTCAACAGAATTCACCCCTCCACTTT.

The chain joins TRBV6-5 to TRBJ1-6; possible D gene TRBD1, 5 bases. Germline CDR1 and CDR2: MNHEY and SVGAGI. Trimming removed 5 bases from V and 14 bases from J, with 16 bases in between. This CDR3 has 13 residues. The chain's CDR3 is CASSTLTVGALHF. CDR3 nucleotide sequence: TGTGCCAGCAGTACTCTGACAGTCGGTGCCCTCCACTTT.

This chain links TRBV9 with TRBJ1-5, with D tentatively TRBD1 (5 bases). The CDR3 length is 15 residues. Trimming removed 0 bases at V and 3 bases at J, with 10 bases between. From germline, CDR1 is SGDLS and CDR2 YYNGEE. DNA of the CDR3: TGTGCCAGCAGCGTAGGGGGGGGAGACAATCAGCCCCAGCATTTT. This encodes CASSVGGGDNQPQHF. Together with reference TRBV9 and TRBJ1-5, the CDR3 gives the full variable domain: DSGVTQTPKHLITATGQRVTLRCSPRSGDLSVYWYQQSLDQGLQFLIQYYNGEERAKGNILERFSAQQFPDLHSELNLSSLELGDSALYFCASSVGGGDNQPQHFGDGTRLSIL.

The rearrangement links TRBV10-2 to TRBJ1-2; TRBD1 agrees at 8 bases. The CDR3 has 15 amino acids. V lost 4 bases to trimming and J lost 8 bases; unmatched junction nucleotides: 12. CDR1 WSHSY and CDR2 SAAADI come from the germline V gene. In DNA, the CDR3 is TGCGCCAGCAGTGCCAAGCGGACAGGGTCCGGAGGCTACACCTTC. It translates to CASSAKRTGSGGYTF.

The chain joins TRBV7-3 to TRBJ2-1; 7 bases line up with TRBD1. In germline, CDR1 is SGHTA, CDR2 FQGTGA. CDR3 length: 16 residues. V dropped 2 bases and J dropped 6; count of bases not matched to a gene: 10. Here the CDR3 DNA reads TGTGCCAGCAGCTTAGTTCGGACAGGTGATGGCAATGAGCAGTTCTTC. Translating it yields CASSLVRTGDGNEQFF. Complete variable domain (other parts from reference TRBV7-3 and TRBJ2-1): GAGVSQTPSNKVTEKGKYVELRCDPISGHTALYWYRQSLGQGPEFLIYFQGTGAADDSGLPNDRFFAVRPEGSVSTLKIQRTERGDSAVYLCASSLVRTGDGNEQFFGPGTRLTVL.

The chain employs TRBV19 and TRBJ1-1; maybe TRBD1 (6 bases). V lost 4 bases and J lost 11, with 11 bases in between. The CDR3 extends over 11 amino acids. CDR1 is LNHDA, CDR2 SQIVND, per germline (reference sequence). The CDR3 DNA sequence: TGTGCCAGTAGTAGGCAGGGGATGGCTTTCTTT. Translation gives CASSRQGMAFF.

The rearrangement links TRBV5-4 to TRBJ1-1; TRBD1 might be the D (6 bases). The germline V gene has CDR1 SGHNT and CDR2 YYREEE (reference sequence). This CDR3 contains 14 residues. V lost 4 bases to trimming and J lost 5 bases, with 15 bases between them. The CDR3 region is CASSLGQGKTEAFF. In DNA form, the CDR3 reads TGTGCCAGCAGCCTCGGGCAGGGGAAGACTGAAGCTTTCTTT. The whole variable domain, filled in from reference TRBV5-4 and TRBJ1-1, reads ETGVTQSPTHLIKTRGQQVTLRCSSQSGHNTVSWYQQALGQGPQFIFQYYREEENGRGNFPPRFSGLQFPNYSSELNVNALELDDSALYLCASSLGQGKTEAFFGQGTRLTVV.

V usage is TRBV30 and J usage is TRBJ2-1; 7 positions agree with TRBD2. Germline CDR1 GTSNPN, CDR2 SVGIG (reference sequence). The CDR3 covers 14 residues. The ends lost 5 bases at V and 3 bases at J; junction bases unmatched: 7. CDR3 residues: CAWSLGGDYNEQFF. The CDR3 nucleotides are TGTGCCTGGTCCCTGGGGGGGGACTACAATGAGCAGTTCTTC.

The chain combines TRBV11-2 with TRBJ2-3; D is possibly TRBD2 (5 bases). The V end was cut by 1 base, the J end by 5 bases, with 7 bases between. Germline V gene sequence: CDR1 SGHAT, CDR2 FQNNGV. The CDR3 loop spans 13 amino acids. CDR3 coding DNA: TGTGCCAGCAGCTTAGCGGGGATAGATACGCAGTATTTT. Protein sequence: CASSLAGIDTQYF.

The chain carries TRBV11-2 and TRBJ1-2; D gene ambiguous. The CDR3 sequence is 14 residues long. Trimming shortened V by 1 base and J by 4 bases, and 10 bases separated the two germline ends. Looked up from germline, CDR1 is SGHAT and CDR2 is FQNNGV. For the CDR3, the DNA is TGTGCCAGCAGCTTAGGTCAGGCGGGCTATGGCTACACCTTC. This sequence encodes CASSLGQAGYGYTF. The entire variable domain, with the rest obtained from reference TRBV11-2 and TRBJ1-2, is as follows: EAGVAQSPRYKIIEKRQSVAFWCNPISGHATLYWYQQILGQGPKLLIQFQNNGVVDDSQLPKDRFSAERLKGVDSTLKIQPAKLEDSAVYLCASSLGQAGYGYTFGSGTRLTVV.

In this sample, this clone turned up once. The chain carries TRBV7-8 and TRBJ2-1; D ambiguous. CDR3 length equals 14 residues. Looked up from germline, CDR1 is SGHVS and CDR2 is FQNEAQ. Trimming left V 2 bases short and J 9 bases short, with 14 bases between. CDR3: CASSLRHSLREQFF. DNA of the CDR3: TGTGCCAGCAGCTTACGGCACAGCTTGCGTGAGCAGTTCTTC. The full variable domain, in which reference TRBV7-8 and TRBJ2-1 provide the parts outside the CDR3, is GAGVSQSPRYKVAKRGQDVALRCDPISGHVSLFWYQQALGQGPEFLTYFQNEAQLDKSGLPSDRFFAERPEGSVSTLKIQRTQQEDSAVYLCASSLRHSLREQFFGPGTRLTVL.

The J gene is TRBJ2-1, the V gene TRBV19, with a tentative D call TRBD2 (5 bases). Germline CDR1 reads LNHDA; CDR2 reads SQIVND (reference sequence). CDR3 size: 16 residues. V shed 1 base and J shed 0 bases, with 10 bases lying between them. CDR3 loop: CASSIGGRRSYNEQFF. The CDR3 DNA reads TGTGCCAGTAGTATAGGAGGGAGACGCTCCTACAATGAGCAGTTCTTC.